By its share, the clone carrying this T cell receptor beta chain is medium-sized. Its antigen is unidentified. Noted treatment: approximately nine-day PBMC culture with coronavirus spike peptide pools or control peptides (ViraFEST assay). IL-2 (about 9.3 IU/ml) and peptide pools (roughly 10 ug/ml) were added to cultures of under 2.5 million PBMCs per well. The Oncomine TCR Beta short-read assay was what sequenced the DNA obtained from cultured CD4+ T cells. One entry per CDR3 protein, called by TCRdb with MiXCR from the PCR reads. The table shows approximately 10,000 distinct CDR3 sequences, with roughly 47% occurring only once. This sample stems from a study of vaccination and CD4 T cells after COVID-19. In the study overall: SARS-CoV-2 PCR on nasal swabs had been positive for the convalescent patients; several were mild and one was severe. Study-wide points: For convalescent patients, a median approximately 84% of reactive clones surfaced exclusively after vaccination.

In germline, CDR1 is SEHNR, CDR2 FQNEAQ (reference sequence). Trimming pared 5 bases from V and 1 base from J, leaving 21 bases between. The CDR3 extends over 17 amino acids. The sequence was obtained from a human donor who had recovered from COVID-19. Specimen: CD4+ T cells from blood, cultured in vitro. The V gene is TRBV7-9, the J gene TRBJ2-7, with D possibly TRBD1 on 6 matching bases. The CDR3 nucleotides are TGTGCCAGCAGCCCTCGAACCGGGACAAGGAAATCCTACGAGCAGTACTTC. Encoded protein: CASSPRTGTRKSYEQYF.